This T cell receptor (beta chain) was found in a study of blood T cell repertoires in COVID-19. The assay was immunoSEQ multiplex PCR, and TCRdb's table has in-frame clones only and misses some. The sample lists 24,000 or so clones; about nine tenths were seen once. The CDR3 length is 15 residues. Germline lookup yields CDR1 LNHNV and CDR2 YYDKDF (reference sequence). The V segment lost 0 bases and the J segment 7 bases; nucleotides outside the gene matches: 6. The sequencing input was peripheral blood. The chain has TRBV15 and TRBJ1-2; 9 positions match TRBD1. The TCR comes from a woman older than 75 with active or convalescent COVID-19. The CDR3 here is CATSRDPNRGLGYTF. The CDR3 DNA sequence: TGTGCCACCAGCAGAGATCCGAACAGGGGGCTTGGCTACACCTTC.